A selection of T cell receptor beta chains follows, all from one sample in a study of OX40 agonist ivuxolimab in advanced cancers. TCRdb keeps only in-frame clones here, not all; method: immunoSEQ multiplex PCR. The sample lists 60,000 to 75,000 clones; nearly 90% were seen once. Source: CD4+ or CD8+ T cells sorted from blood, taken in a trial of the OX40 agonist ivuxolimab. These receptors were taken from an adult with an advanced solid tumor such as melanoma, head and neck, liver or kidney cancer. Both conserved end residues are part of each CDR3. The order of the fields is J gene, V gene, clone size, D gene, CDR3 protein, CDR3 DNA. The D gene is left open where the match is weak. Only some rows state a clone size, as once, few, many or a class for expanded clones.

>TRBJ1-3|TRBV18|.|.
CASSPPGLDTIYF
TGTGCCAGCTCACCACCGGGACTTGACACCATATATTTT
>TRBJ2-7|TRBV6-6|.|.
CASSSGMYEQYF
TGTGCCAGCAGTTCCGGAATGTACGAGCAGTACTTC
>TRBJ2-2|TRBV27|.|.
CASSRLGGNAGELFF
TGTGCCAGCAGCCGACTGGGCGGTAACGCCGGGGAGCTGTTTTTT
>TRBJ1-2|TRBV25-1|.|.
CASSEAGLNYGYTF
TGTGCCAGCAGTGAAGCCGGGCTAAACTATGGCTACACCTTC
>TRBJ2-1|TRBV27|.|TRBD2
CASSPTGLAGEISGNNEQFF
TGTGCCAGCAGCCCCACGGGACTAGCGGGAGAAATCTCCGGTAACAATGAGCAGTTCTTC
>TRBJ1-3|TRBV18|.|.
CASSKEPGNTIYF
TGTGCCAGCTCAAAAGAGCCTGGAAACACCATATATTTT
>TRBJ1-4|TRBV2|once|.
CASRVLKATNEKLFF
TGTGCCAGCAGAGTCCTGAAAGCAACTAATGAAAAACTGTTTTTT
>TRBJ2-3|TRBV7-2|.|TRBD2
CASSSWTSGSDTQYF
TGTGCCAGCAGCTCTTGGACTAGCGGGAGTGATACGCAGTATTTT
>TRBJ1-1|TRBV28|.|.
CASTPMGLGEAFF
TGTGCCAGCACGCCAATGGGACTGGGTGAAGCTTTCTTT
>TRBJ1-4|TRBV5-1|.|.
CASSPRQTRTNEKLFF
TGCGCCAGCAGCCCGAGACAGACTCGAACTAATGAAAAACTGTTTTTT
>TRBJ2-7|TRBV28|.|.
CASSIQTEPSYEQYF
TGTGCCAGCAGTATCCAGACAGAGCCCTCCTACGAGCAGTACTTC
>TRBJ2-5|TRBV5-1|.|TRBD1
CASSLEDRGYETQYF
TGCGCCAGCAGCTTGGAGGACAGGGGGTATGAGACCCAGTACTTC
>TRBJ2-5|TRBV5-6|.|TRBD2
CASSSPIAGGREETQYF
TGTGCCAGCAGCTCGCCAATAGCGGGAGGGCGAGAAGAGACCCAGTACTTC
>TRBJ2-3|TRBV7-6|.|.
CASSLGPGQRADTQYF
TGTGCCAGCAGCTTAGGGCCGGGACAACGGGCAGATACGCAGTATTTT
>TRBJ2-7|TRBV19|.|.
CASKVSDGTYEQYF
TGTGCCAGTAAAGTATCGGACGGAACCTACGAGCAGTACTTC
>TRBJ1-1|TRBV12-5|.|.
CASGGQTNTEAFF
TGTGCTAGCGGCGGACAGACGAACACTGAAGCTTTCTTT